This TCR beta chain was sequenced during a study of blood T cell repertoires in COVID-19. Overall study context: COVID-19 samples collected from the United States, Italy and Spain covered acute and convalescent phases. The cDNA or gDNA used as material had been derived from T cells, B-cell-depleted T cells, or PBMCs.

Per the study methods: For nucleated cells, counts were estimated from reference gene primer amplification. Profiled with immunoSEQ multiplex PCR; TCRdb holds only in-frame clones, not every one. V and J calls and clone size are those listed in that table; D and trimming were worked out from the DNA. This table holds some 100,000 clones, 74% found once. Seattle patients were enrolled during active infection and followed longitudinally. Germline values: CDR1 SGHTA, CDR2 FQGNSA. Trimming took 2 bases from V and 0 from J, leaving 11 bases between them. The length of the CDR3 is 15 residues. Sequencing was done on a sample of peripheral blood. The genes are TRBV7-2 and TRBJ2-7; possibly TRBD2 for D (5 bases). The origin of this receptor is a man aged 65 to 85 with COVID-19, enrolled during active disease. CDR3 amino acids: CASSLSASRSYEQYF. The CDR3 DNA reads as TGTGCCAGCAGCTTATCTGCTAGCCGCTCCTACGAGCAGTACTTC.